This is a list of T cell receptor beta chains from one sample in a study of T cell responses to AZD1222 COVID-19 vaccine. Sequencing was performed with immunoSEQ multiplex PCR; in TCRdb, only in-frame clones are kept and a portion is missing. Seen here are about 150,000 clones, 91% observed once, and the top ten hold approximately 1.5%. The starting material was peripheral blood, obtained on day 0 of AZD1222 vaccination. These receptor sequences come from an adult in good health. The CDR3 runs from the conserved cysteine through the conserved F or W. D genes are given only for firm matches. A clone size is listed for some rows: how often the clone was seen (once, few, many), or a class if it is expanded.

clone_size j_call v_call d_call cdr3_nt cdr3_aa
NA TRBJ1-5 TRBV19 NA TGTGCCAGTACCGCAACCGCGGGGGAACCAAGATCTCCCCAGCATTTT CASTATAGEPRSPQHF
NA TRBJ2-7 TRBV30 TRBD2 TGTGCCTGGTCACGCGGGAGTTGGCCCTACGAGCAGTACTTC CAWSRGSWPYEQYF
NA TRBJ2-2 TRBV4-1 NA TGCGCCAGCAGCCTTCTGGATATGGGGGAGCTGTTTTTT CASSLLDMGELFF
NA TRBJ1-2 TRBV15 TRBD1 TGTGCCACCAGCAGGGTTGGGGAGGGGGCTATGAGCTACACCTTC CATSRVGEGAMSYTF
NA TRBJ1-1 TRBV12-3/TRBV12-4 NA TGTGCCAGCAGTCCCACAGGAGAAACTGAAGCTTTCTTT CASSPTGETEAFF
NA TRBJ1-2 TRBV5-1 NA TGCGCCAGCAGCTTCCGCGAACCGACTAACTATGGCTACACCTTC CASSFREPTNYGYTF
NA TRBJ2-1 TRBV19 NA TGTGCCAGTAGTATAGGGCACAGTGGGATGATAAATGAGCAGTTCTTC CASSIGHSGMINEQFF
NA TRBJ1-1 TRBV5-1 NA TGCGCCAGCAGCTTGGGACTACAAAACACTGAAGCTTTCTTT CASSLGLQNTEAFF
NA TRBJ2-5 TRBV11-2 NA TGTGCCAGCAGCCCCGTCGGGTCGAGTGAACAAGAGACCCAGTACTTC CASSPVGSSEQETQYF
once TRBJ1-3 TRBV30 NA TGTGCCTGGAGTGTCTCGGGGACGATCGGAAACACCATATATTTT CAWSVSGTIGNTIYF
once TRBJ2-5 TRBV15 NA TGTGCCACCAGCAGAGACTGGAGCCTCCAAGAGACCCAGTACTTC CATSRDWSLQETQYF
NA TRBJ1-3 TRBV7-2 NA TGTGCCAGCAGCTTAGGGACGAACACCATATATTTT CASSLGTNTIYF
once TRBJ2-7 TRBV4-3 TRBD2 TGCGCCAGCAGCCAAGATCGGGAGGGGTCCTACGAGCAGTACTTC CASSQDREGSYEQYF
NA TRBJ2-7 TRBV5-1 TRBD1 TGCGCCAGCAGCTTGGTAGTACAGGGGTCTGGAGAGCAGTACTTC CASSLVVQGSGEQYF
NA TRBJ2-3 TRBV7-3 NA TGTGCCAGCAGCTTAAGTCATAGCACAGATACGCAGTATTTT CASSLSHSTDTQYF
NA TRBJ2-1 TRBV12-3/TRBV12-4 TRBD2 TGTGCCAGCAGTCTAGCGGGCTCCAATGAGCAGTTCTTC CASSLAGSNEQFF
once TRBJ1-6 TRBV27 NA TGTGCCAGCAGTTTAAGACAGTCGTATCAATTCAGTTCACCCCTCCACTTT CASSLRQSYQFSSPLHF
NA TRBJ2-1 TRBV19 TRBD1 TGTGCCAGTAGTCCGGACAGGGGAGATGAGCAGTTCTTC CASSPDRGDEQFF
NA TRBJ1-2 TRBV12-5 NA TGTGCTAGTGGTTCACCCTTAGGGCGGGGCTACACCTTC CASGSPLGRGYTF
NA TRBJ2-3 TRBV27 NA TGTGCCAGCAGTCCGCCCACAGATACGCAGTATTTT CASSPPTDTQYF
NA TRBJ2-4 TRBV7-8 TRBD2 TGTGCCAGCAGCCATACTAGCGGGAGCCCTGTACTAGCCAAAAACATTCAGTACTTC CASSHTSGSPVLAKNIQYF
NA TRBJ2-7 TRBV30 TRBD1 TGTGCCTGGAGTGAAGAACCGGGACAGGGTTTCTACGAGCAGTACTTC CAWSEEPGQGFYEQYF
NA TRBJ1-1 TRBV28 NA TGTGCCAGCAGAAAACAGCTCCCGGACACTGAAGCTTTCTTT CASRKQLPDTEAFF
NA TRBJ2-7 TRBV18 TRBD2 TGTGCCAGCTCCCGGAAGATAGCGGGGGGGGCCTACGAGCAGTACTTC CASSRKIAGGAYEQYF
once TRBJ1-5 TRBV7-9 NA TGTGCCAGCAGCTTTGAGGCCCAGCCCCAGCATTTT CASSFEAQPQHF
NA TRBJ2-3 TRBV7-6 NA TGTGCCAGCAGCGCCGGGGAGACCCCCACAGATACGCAGTATTTT CASSAGETPTDTQYF
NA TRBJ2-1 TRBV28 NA TGTGCCAGCAGGATTATAGCGAGCTCCTACAATGAGCAGTTCTTC CASRIIASSYNEQFF
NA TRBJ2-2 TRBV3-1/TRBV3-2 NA TGTGCCAGCAGCCAAGAGGCACTAGCCGGGGTGAACACCGGGGAGCTGTTTTTT CASSQEALAGVNTGELFF
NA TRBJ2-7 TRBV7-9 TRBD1 TGTGCCAGCAGCAGGGGGCAGGATGGCGAGCAGTACTTC CASSRGQDGEQYF